One and the same sample provided the 3 T cell receptor beta chains below, sequenced in a study of blood T cell repertoires in COVID-19. Here immunoSEQ multiplex PCR was the method, and the copy in TCRdb shows in-frame clones only, minus some. This table holds about 140,000 clones, 75% to 80% found once. The sample was PBMCs or T cells enriched from blood (not recorded which). These receptors were taken from a woman aged 50 to 60 who had recovered from COVID-19.

V usage is TRBV9 and J usage is TRBJ1-3, with D maybe TRBD1 (6 bases). This CDR3 region has 15 residues. V was trimmed by 2 bases and J by 5 bases, leaving 14 bases between them. CDR1 is SGDLS and CDR2 is YYNGEE in the germline V gene. The CDR3 sequence: CASSVTGTRRNTIYF. For the CDR3, the DNA is TGTGCCAGCAGCGTTACAGGGACTAGGAGAAACACCATATATTTT.

This chain joins TRBV12-5 and TRBJ1-1; the D gene is possibly TRBD1 (5 bases). Germline V gene lookup returns CDR1 LGHNT and CDR2 FRNRAP. V lost 1 base and J lost 4, with 16 bases in between. The CDR3 length is 16 residues. CDR3 amino acids: CASGLGQLREPTEAFF. The CDR3, as DNA: TGTGCTAGTGGTTTGGGACAGCTCCGGGAGCCCACTGAAGCTTTCTTT.

This clone appeared once. V usage is TRBV11-3 and J usage is TRBJ2-1, with TRBD2 identical over 12 bases. This CDR3 comprises 15 residues. The ends lost 5 bases at V and 4 bases at J; junction bases unmatched: 3. Per the germline V gene, CDR1 is SGHNT and CDR2 is YENEEA. The CDR3 region has the DNA TGTGCCAGCAGCGGGACTAGCGGGTTTTACAATGAGCAGTTCTTC. Translated: CASSGTSGFYNEQFF.